Listed below are T cell receptor beta chains from one sample, sequenced in a study of cytomegalovirus exposure and HLA in healthy donors. Assay: immunoSEQ multiplex PCR; the TCRdb copy retains only in-frame clones and omits some. The sample totals tens of thousands of clones. The sample consisted of PBMCs. These receptors came from a woman aged 55-69 years in good health and CMV-seronegative. The CDR3 runs from the conserved cysteine through the conserved F or W. A D gene is named only where the DNA matches it firmly.

CASSSVAGILNEQFF | TGTGCCAGTAGCTCGGTAGCGGGCATACTCAATGAGCAGTTCTTC | TRBJ2-1 | TRBV19 | TRBD2
CASSEGSGSYEQYF | TGTGCCAGCAGTGAGGGTTCAGGCTCCTACGAGCAGTACTTC | TRBJ2-7 | TRBV2 | NA
CASSLAGGETQYF | TGTGCCAGCAGCCTCGCGGGTGGGGAGACCCAGTACTTC | TRBJ2-5 | TRBV7-9 | NA
CASRETGGEPKLFF | TGTGCCAGTCGGGAGACGGGTGGGGAACCAAAACTGTTTTTT | TRBJ1-4 | TRBV19 | NA
CASSTDRGDYGYTF | TGTGCCAGCAGTACCGACAGGGGCGACTATGGCTACACCTTC | TRBJ1-2 | TRBV28 | TRBD1
CASRDGTANYGYTF | TGTGCCAGCAGGGACGGGACAGCTAACTATGGCTACACCTTC | TRBJ1-2 | TRBV28 | TRBD1
CASSADSFYEQYF | TGTGCCAGCAGCGCAGACAGCTTCTACGAGCAGTACTTC | TRBJ2-7 | TRBV7-6 | NA
CASSIVDETRETQYF | TGTGCCAGTAGTATAGTAGACGAAACTAGAGAGACCCAGTACTTC | TRBJ2-5 | TRBV19 | NA
CASSLVSSPYNEQFF | TGCGCCAGCAGCTTGGTTTCGAGCCCCTACAATGAGCAGTTCTTC | TRBJ2-1 | TRBV5-1 | NA
CASSTSSTIYGYTF | TGTGCCAGTAGTACCTCATCAACAATCTATGGCTACACCTTC | TRBJ1-2 | TRBV28 | NA
CASSYTGWGNTIYF | TGTGCCAGCAGCTACACAGGATGGGGAAACACCATATATTTT | TRBJ1-3 | TRBV7-9 | NA
CASSPLYRAGANVLTF | TGTGCCAGCAGCCCACTCTACAGGGCAGGGGCCAACGTCCTGACTTTC | TRBJ2-6 | TRBV28 | NA
CASTQTPGSNQPQHF | TGTGCCAGCACACAGACCCCTGGGAGCAATCAGCCCCAGCATTTT | TRBJ1-5 | TRBV2 | NA
CASSPLHSRGTSNNEQFF | TGTGCCAGCTCACCCCTCCACTCGCGCGGGACTAGTAACAATGAGCAGTTCTTC | TRBJ2-1 | TRBV18 | TRBD2
CASSVQGWETQYF | TGTGCCAGCAGCGTACAGGGATGGGAGACCCAGTACTTC | TRBJ2-5 | TRBV5-8 | NA
CASSQEAGGRGTQYF | TGCGCCAGCAGCCAAGAAGCAGGGGGCCGCGGTACGCAGTATTTT | TRBJ2-3 | TRBV4-3 | TRBD1
CASSPGSYEQYF | TGCGCCAGCAGCCCGGGATCCTACGAGCAGTACTTC | TRBJ2-7 | TRBV5-1 | NA
CASSQDFLTYEQYF | TGTGCCAGCTCCCAGGACTTCCTCACCTACGAGCAGTACTTC | TRBJ2-7 | TRBV18 | NA
CASSHGTGDYEQYF | TGTGCCAGCTCACACGGGACAGGGGACTACGAGCAGTACTTC | TRBJ2-7 | TRBV18 | TRBD1
CASSNLQNYGYTF | TGCGCCAGCAGTAATTTACAGAACTATGGCTACACCTTC | TRBJ1-2 | TRBV5-1 | NA
CASLVVGTAPNYGYTF | TGTGCCAGCTTGGTGGTGGGGACAGCACCTAACTATGGCTACACCTTC | TRBJ1-2 | TRBV6-6 | TRBD1
CASSPRGAGGHEQYF | TGTGCCAGCAGCCCCCGGGGAGCGGGAGGCCACGAGCAGTACTTC | TRBJ2-7 | TRBV6-1 | TRBD2
CASSSISPGQGFVEQFF | TGCGCCAGCAGCAGCATTTCTCCGGGACAGGGATTTGTTGAGCAGTTCTTC | TRBJ2-1 | TRBV5-1 | TRBD1
CASSFGSGTQYF | TGTGCCAGCAGTTTCGGGTCGGGGACGCAGTATTTT | TRBJ2-3 | TRBV28 | NA
CATSRKGASETQYF | TGTGCCACCAGCAGGAAGGGGGCCTCGGAGACCCAGTACTTC | TRBJ2-5 | TRBV15 | TRBD1
CASSYGDTGGYEQYF | TGTGCCAGCAGTTACGGAGACACAGGGGGCTACGAGCAGTACTTC | TRBJ2-7 | TRBV6-5 | TRBD1
CASSPETPGTSGYNEQFF | TGTGCCAGCAGCCCAGAAACCCCCGGGACTAGCGGATACAATGAGCAGTTCTTC | TRBJ2-1 | TRBV4-2 | TRBD2
CASSPLGLAGPSSYNEQFF | TGTGCCAGCAGTCCCCTCGGACTAGCGGGCCCCAGCTCCTACAATGAGCAGTTCTTC | TRBJ2-1 | TRBV27 | TRBD2
CASGETSGVGETQYF | TGTGCCAGCGGAGAGACTAGCGGCGTAGGAGAGACCCAGTACTTC | TRBJ2-5 | TRBV7-2 | TRBD2
CASTSDRGRSSGADTQYF | TGTGCCAGTACCTCGGACAGGGGGCGAAGTAGCGGCGCAGATACGCAGTATTTT | TRBJ2-3 | TRBV19 | TRBD1
CASTLRTEAFF | TGTGCCAGCACGTTGAGGACTGAAGCTTTCTTT | TRBJ1-1 | TRBV28 | NA
CALRLIAGGTQYF | TGTGCCCTCCGACTCATCGCTGGTGGGACGCAGTATTTT | TRBJ2-3 | TRBV6-6 | NA
CASSQGTSGDSYEQYF | TGTGCCAGCAGCCAAGGAACTAGCGGGGACTCCTACGAGCAGTACTTC | TRBJ2-7 | TRBV4-2 | TRBD2
CSVERPGTREAQYF | TGCAGCGTTGAACGTCCCGGGACTAGGGAGGCCCAGTACTTC | TRBJ2-5 | TRBV29-1 | TRBD2
CASRYGTSIGNYEQYF | TGTGCCAGCAGATACGGGACTAGTATCGGGAACTACGAGCAGTACTTC | TRBJ2-7 | TRBV6-5 | TRBD2
CASSRQGDYNEQFF | TGTGCCAGCAGCCGACAGGGGGACTACAATGAGCAGTTCTTC | TRBJ2-1 | TRBV7-8 | TRBD1
CASKKNPAGSNSDTQYF | TGTGCCAGTAAGAAAAACCCAGCGGGATCTAATTCCGATACGCAGTATTTT | TRBJ2-3 | TRBV7-9 | TRBD2
CASSLSGFRPNEQFF | TGTGCCAGCAGCCTTTCGGGGTTCAGGCCGAATGAGCAGTTCTTC | TRBJ2-1 | TRBV28 | NA
CASRPTSSEQFF | TGTGCCAGCAGGCCGACTAGTTCTGAGCAGTTCTTC | TRBJ2-1 | TRBV28 | NA
CAIMLRESYGYTF | TGTGCCATCATGCTGAGGGAGAGCTATGGCTACACCTTC | TRBJ1-2 | TRBV10-3 | NA
CASGRGDRAHEQYF | TGTGCCAGCGGACGAGGGGACAGGGCTCACGAGCAGTACTTC | TRBJ2-7 | TRBV6-1 | TRBD1
CAWSVPTTSTDTQYF | TGTGCCTGGAGTGTTCCTACTACTAGCACAGATACGCAGTATTTT | TRBJ2-3 | TRBV30 | NA
CASSLGQGVQPQHF | TGTGCCAGCAGTTTAGGACAGGGGGTTCAGCCCCAGCATTTT | TRBJ1-5 | TRBV27 | TRBD1
CAISEREGETQYF | TGTGCCATCAGTGAGCGGGAGGGAGAGACCCAGTACTTC | TRBJ2-5 | TRBV10-3 | TRBD2
CASSLIQESEAFF | TGTGCCAGCAGCCTAATACAGGAATCTGAAGCTTTCTTT | TRBJ1-1 | TRBV7-9 | NA
CASSLGAASHSTDTQYF | TGCGCCAGCAGCTTGGGAGCGGCTAGCCATAGCACAGATACGCAGTATTTT | TRBJ2-3 | TRBV5-1 | NA
CASSRGGSGSYEQYF | TGTGCCAGCAGCCGGGGGGGTAGCGGCTCCTACGAGCAGTACTTC | TRBJ2-7 | TRBV4-2 | TRBD2
CASSTNSGGNYEQYF | TGTGCCAGCAGCACCAATAGCGGGGGGAACTACGAGCAGTACTTC | TRBJ2-7 | TRBV7-2 | TRBD2
CASSVDWSPYGQYF | TGTGCCAGCAGTGTGGACTGGTCCCCCTACGGGCAGTACTTC | TRBJ2-7 | TRBV2 | NA
CASSPTGGYEQYF | TGTGCCAGCAGCCCGACGGGGGGATACGAGCAGTACTTC | TRBJ2-7 | TRBV9 | TRBD2
CASSSTGGGNYGYTF | TGTGCCAGTAGTAGCACAGGGGGCGGGAACTATGGCTACACCTTC | TRBJ1-2 | TRBV19 | TRBD1
CASSATSGRGEETQYF | TGTGCCAGTAGTGCGACTAGCGGGAGGGGAGAAGAGACCCAGTACTTC | TRBJ2-5 | TRBV19 | TRBD2
CASTPGLAGGSDTQYF | TGTGCCAGCACCCCGGGACTAGCGGGAGGATCAGATACGCAGTATTTT | TRBJ2-3 | TRBV28 | TRBD2
CASSFGQSNQPQHF | TGTGCCAGCAGCTTCGGACAGTCCAATCAGCCCCAGCATTTT | TRBJ1-5 | TRBV13 | NA
CASSLGGPGGELFF | TGCGCCAGCAGCCTAGGGGGTCCGGGCGGGGAGCTGTTTTTT | TRBJ2-2 | TRBV5-1 | NA
CASSYLGTSGMGEQYF | TGTGCCAGCAGTTACCTCGGGACTAGCGGGATGGGTGAGCAGTACTTC | TRBJ2-7 | TRBV6-5 | TRBD2
CASSQTDQIRAGYTF | TGTGCCAGCAGTCAAACTGACCAAATCAGGGCTGGCTACACCTTC | TRBJ1-2 | TRBV28 | NA
CATTGTRNQPQHF | TGTGCCACTACAGGGACCCGCAATCAGCCCCAGCATTTT | TRBJ1-5 | TRBV19 | NA
CASSLAGGPLNEQFF | TGTGCCAGCAGCTTAGCGGGAGGGCCTCTTAATGAGCAGTTCTTC | TRBJ2-1 | TRBV11-2 | TRBD2